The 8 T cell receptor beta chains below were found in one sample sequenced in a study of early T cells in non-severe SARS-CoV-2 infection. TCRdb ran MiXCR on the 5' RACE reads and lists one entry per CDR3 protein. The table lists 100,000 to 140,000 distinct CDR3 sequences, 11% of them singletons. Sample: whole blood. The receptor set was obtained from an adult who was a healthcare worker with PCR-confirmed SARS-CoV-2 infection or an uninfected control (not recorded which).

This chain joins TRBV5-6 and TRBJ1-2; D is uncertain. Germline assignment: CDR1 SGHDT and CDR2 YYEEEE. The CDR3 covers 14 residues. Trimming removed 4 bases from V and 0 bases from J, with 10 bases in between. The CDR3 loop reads CASSNSLSNYGYTF. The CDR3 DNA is TGTGCCAGCAGCAACAGCCTCTCTAACTATGGCTACACCTTC.

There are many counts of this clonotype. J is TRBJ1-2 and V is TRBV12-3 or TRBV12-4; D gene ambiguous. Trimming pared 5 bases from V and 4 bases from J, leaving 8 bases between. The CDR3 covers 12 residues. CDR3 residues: CASSATFYGYTF. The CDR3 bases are TGTGCCAGCAGTGCAACCTTCTATGGCTACACCTTC.

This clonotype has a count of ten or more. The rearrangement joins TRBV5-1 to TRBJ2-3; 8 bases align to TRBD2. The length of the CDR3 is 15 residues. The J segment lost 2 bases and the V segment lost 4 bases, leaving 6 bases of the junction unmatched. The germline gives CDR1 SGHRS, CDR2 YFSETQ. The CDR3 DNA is TGCGCCAGCAGCATTGGAGCGGGAGCCACAGATACGCAGTATTTT. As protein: CASSIGAGATDTQYF.

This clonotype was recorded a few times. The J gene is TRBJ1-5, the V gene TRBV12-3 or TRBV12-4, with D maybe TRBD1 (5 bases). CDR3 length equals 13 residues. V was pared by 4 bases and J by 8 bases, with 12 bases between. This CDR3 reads CASSYGGGKPQHF. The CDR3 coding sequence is TGTGCCAGCAGTTACGGGGGGGGTAAGCCCCAGCATTTT.

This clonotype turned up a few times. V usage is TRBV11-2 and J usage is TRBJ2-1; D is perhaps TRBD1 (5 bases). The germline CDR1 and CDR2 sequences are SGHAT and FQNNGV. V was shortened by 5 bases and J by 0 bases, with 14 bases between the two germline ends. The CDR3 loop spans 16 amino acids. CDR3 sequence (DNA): TGTGCCAGCAGCCCCAGGGCAGATAACTCCTACAATGAGCAGTTCTTC. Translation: CASSPRADNSYNEQFF.

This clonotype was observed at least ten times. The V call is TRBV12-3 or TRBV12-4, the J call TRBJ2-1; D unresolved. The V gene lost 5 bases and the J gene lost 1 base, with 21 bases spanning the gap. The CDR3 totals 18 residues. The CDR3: CASSPFRYIIRSYNEQFF. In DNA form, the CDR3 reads TGTGCCAGCAGTCCTTTTCGATACATCATAAGGTCCTACAATGAGCAGTTCTTC.

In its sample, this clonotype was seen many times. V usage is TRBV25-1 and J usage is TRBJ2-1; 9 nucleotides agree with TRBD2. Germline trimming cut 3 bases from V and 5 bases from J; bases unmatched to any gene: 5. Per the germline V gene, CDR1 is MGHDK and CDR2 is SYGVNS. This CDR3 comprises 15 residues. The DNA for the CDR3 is TGTGCCAGCAGTGATACTAGCGGGTTCGACAATGAGCAGTTCTTC. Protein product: CASSDTSGFDNEQFF.

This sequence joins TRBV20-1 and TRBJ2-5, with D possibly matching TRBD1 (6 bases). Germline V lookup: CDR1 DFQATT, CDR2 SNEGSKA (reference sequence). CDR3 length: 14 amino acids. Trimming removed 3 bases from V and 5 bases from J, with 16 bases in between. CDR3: CSARDPRGWETQYF. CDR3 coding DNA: TGCAGTGCTAGGGACCCCAGGGGCTGGGAGACCCAGTACTTC.